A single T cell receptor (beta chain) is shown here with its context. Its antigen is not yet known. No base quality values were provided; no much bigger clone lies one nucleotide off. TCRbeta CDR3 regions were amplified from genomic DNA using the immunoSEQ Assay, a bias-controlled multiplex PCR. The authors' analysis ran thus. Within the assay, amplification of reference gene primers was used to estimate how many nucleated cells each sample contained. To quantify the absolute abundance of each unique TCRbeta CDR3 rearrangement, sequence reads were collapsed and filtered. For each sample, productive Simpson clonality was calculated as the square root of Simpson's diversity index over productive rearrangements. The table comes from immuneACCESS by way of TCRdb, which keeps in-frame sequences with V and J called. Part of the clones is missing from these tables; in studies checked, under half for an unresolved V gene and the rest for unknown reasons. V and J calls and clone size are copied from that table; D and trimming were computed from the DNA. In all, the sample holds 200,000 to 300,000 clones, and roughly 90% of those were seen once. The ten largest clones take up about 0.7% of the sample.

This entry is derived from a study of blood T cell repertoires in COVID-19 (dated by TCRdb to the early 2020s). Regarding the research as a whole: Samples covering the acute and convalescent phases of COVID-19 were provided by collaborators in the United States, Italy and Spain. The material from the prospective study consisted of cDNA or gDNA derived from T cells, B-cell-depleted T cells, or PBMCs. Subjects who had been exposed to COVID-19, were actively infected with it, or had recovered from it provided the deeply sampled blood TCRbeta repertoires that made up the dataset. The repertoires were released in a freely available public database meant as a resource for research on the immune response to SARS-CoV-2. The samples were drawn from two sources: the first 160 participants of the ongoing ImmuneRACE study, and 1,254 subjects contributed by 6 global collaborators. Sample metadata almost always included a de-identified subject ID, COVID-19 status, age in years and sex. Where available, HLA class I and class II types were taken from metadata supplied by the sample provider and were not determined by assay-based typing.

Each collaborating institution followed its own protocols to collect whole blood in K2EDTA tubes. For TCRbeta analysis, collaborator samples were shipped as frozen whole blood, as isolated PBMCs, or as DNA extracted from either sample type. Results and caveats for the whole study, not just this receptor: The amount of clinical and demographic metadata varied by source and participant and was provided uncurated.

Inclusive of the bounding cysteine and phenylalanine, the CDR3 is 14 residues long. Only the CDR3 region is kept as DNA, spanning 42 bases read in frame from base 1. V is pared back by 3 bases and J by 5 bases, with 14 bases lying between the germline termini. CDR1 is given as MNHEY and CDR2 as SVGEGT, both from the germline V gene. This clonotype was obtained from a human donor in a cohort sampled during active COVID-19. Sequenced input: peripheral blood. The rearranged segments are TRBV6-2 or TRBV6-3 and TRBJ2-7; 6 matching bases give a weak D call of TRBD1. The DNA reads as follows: TGTGCCAGCAGTTATGAGCAGGGGAGCGACGAGCAGTACTTC. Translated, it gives CASSYEQGSDEQYF.